The rows below give T cell receptor beta chains drawn from one sample of a study of T-cell memory formation after mild COVID-19. TCRdb re-analysed the 5' RACE reads in MiXCR, keeping a single row per CDR3 protein. This table has some 100,000 distinct CDR3 sequences, 11% appearing once. Sequencing input: PBMCs or a T cell subset sorted from them (not recorded which). Every receptor here comes from a young man who had mild COVID-19 (a few samples of this study predate the infection). Cell type and time point are not known. Each CDR3 is given with its conserved first and last residue. D genes are given only for firm matches. Rows may omit the clone size; those that give it use once, few, many or a size class.

NA | NA | 10 | TRBJ2-1 | TRBV29-1 | CSVDTVQQFF | TGCAGCGTTGATACAGTACAGCAGTTCTTC
NA | few | 16 | TRBJ1-6 | TRBV5-4 | CASSPMGVTRGSPLHF | TGTGCCAGCAGTCCGATGGGGGTAACCAGAGGATCACCCCTCCACTTT
NA | few | 15 | TRBJ2-1 | TRBV5-1 | CASSLSGSSYNEQFF | TGCGCCAGCAGCTTGTCTGGGAGCTCCTACAATGAGCAGTTCTTC
NA | NA | 15 | TRBJ2-1 | TRBV12-3/TRBV12-4 | CASSPASGPGGEQLF | TGTGCCAGCAGCCCGGCTTCTGGGCCCGGCGGAGAGCAGTTATTC
NA | NA | 15 | TRBJ2-5 | TRBV5-4 | CASSLRGWMQETQYF | TGTGCCAGCAGCTTAAGGGGTTGGATGCAAGAGACCCAGTACTTC
NA | NA | 15 | TRBJ1-5 | TRBV4-3 | CASSQGSAGNQPQHF | TGCGCCAGCAGCCAAGGATCCGCAGGGAACCAGCCCCAGCATTTT
TRBD1 | NA | 14 | TRBJ1-2 | TRBV9 | CASSRTGANYGYTF | TGTGCCAGCAGCCGGACAGGGGCGAACTATGGCTACACCTTC
NA | few | 16 | TRBJ1-2 | TRBV4-1 | CASSQDAGGFGPGYTF | TGCGCCAGCAGCCAAGATGCAGGTGGATTTGGGCCTGGCTACACCTTC
TRBD2 | NA | 18 | TRBJ2-3 | TRBV6-1 | CASSERPEAGTLTDTQYF | TGTGCCAGCAGTGAAAGGCCCGAAGCGGGGACTCTCACAGATACGCAGTATTTT
TRBD1 | NA | 14 | TRBJ2-5 | TRBV30 | CAWSKGQGQETQYF | TGTGCCTGGAGTAAAGGACAGGGGCAAGAGACCCAGTACTTC
TRBD2 | NA | 14 | TRBJ2-5 | TRBV7-7 | CASSRTSAAETQYF | TGTGCCAGCAGCCGGACTAGCGCCGCAGAGACCCAGTACTTC
NA | few | 13 | TRBJ2-1 | TRBV6-5 | CASSLGPPHEQFF | TGTGCCAGCAGTTTGGGACCTCCCCATGAGCAGTTCTTC
NA | NA | 14 | TRBJ2-2 | TRBV4-3 | CASSPGRGRGELFF | TGCGCCAGCAGCCCAGGACGGGGGCGGGGGGAGCTGTTTTTT
NA | NA | 13 | TRBJ2-2 | TRBV5-5 | CASGPWTTGELFF | TGTGCCAGCGGTCCCTGGACCACCGGGGAGCTGTTTTTT
NA | NA | 16 | TRBJ2-4 | TRBV4-1 | CASSQDKTESKNIQYF | TGCGCCAGCAGCCAAGATAAGACAGAGTCCAAAAACATTCAGTACTTC
TRBD1 | many | 13 | TRBJ1-1 | TRBV20-1 | CSARDRENTEAFF | TGCAGTGCTAGGGACAGGGAGAACACTGAAGCTTTCTTT
NA | NA | 13 | TRBJ1-1 | TRBV14 | CASSPPDVDEAFF | TGTGCCAGCAGCCCTCCGGATGTCGATGAAGCTTTCTTT
NA | NA | 12 | TRBJ1-5 | TRBV30 | CAWGDSNQPQHF | TGTGCCTGGGGGGATAGCAATCAGCCCCAGCATTTT
TRBD2 | many | 14 | TRBJ2-7 | TRBV20-1 | CSASSLAGGYEQYF | TGCAGTGCTAGTAGTCTAGCGGGGGGCTACGAGCAGTACTTC
NA | few | 14 | TRBJ1-3 | TRBV11-1 | CASSARSKGNTIYF | TGTGCCAGCAGCGCCAGGTCCAAAGGAAACACCATATATTTT
NA | NA | 14 | TRBJ1-1 | TRBV27 | CASSLSQMNTEAFF | TGTGCCAGCAGTTTGTCCCAGATGAACACTGAAGCTTTCTTT
TRBD1 | NA | 15 | TRBJ2-1 | TRBV7-9 | CASSFAGQGGPEQFF | TGTGCCAGCAGCTTTGCGGGACAGGGGGGCCCAGAGCAGTTCTTC
NA | many | 11 | TRBJ2-3 | TRBV7-9 | CASSLGNTQYF | TGTGCCAGCAGCTTAGGGAATACGCAGTATTTT
NA | NA | 12 | TRBJ2-7 | TRBV19 | CASSPGDIEQYF | TGTGCCAGTAGTCCCGGGGACATCGAGCAGTACTTC
TRBD1 | few | 17 | TRBJ1-1 | TRBV6-5 | CASRGKTRNRGGTEAFF | TGTGCCAGCAGGGGAAAAACACGAAACAGGGGCGGCACTGAAGCTTTCTTT
NA | NA | 14 | TRBJ2-7 | TRBV11-1 | CASSLYLGDHEQYF | TGTGCCAGCAGCTTATATTTAGGGGACCACGAGCAGTACTTC
TRBD1 | few | 16 | TRBJ2-1 | TRBV7-9 | CASSLGMGQNYNEQFF | TGTGCCAGCAGCTTAGGCATGGGACAGAACTACAATGAGCAGTTCTTC
NA | NA | 13 | TRBJ1-1 | TRBV7-9 | CASTGRVNTEAFF | TGTGCCAGCACGGGCAGGGTGAACACTGAAGCTTTCTTT
NA | NA | 15 | TRBJ1-1 | TRBV7-9 | CASSLASGANTEAFF | TGTGCCAGCAGCTTAGCCTCAGGGGCAAACACTGAAGCTTTCTTT
NA | NA | 18 | TRBJ1-6 | TRBV4-3 | CASSQTRSRGRNNSPLHF | TGCGCCAGCAGCCAAACCAGATCGAGGGGACGTAATAATTCACCCCTCCACTTT
TRBD1 | NA | 15 | TRBJ1-1 | TRBV7-6 | CASSGGQGLNTEAFF | TGTGCCAGCAGCGGGGGACAGGGGCTGAACACTGAAGCTTTCTTT
TRBD1 | NA | 15 | TRBJ2-1 | TRBV10-2 | CASRADREYYNEQFF | TGCGCCAGCAGAGCAGACAGGGAGTACTACAATGAGCAGTTCTTC
NA | NA | 15 | TRBJ2-7 | TRBV5-1 | CASHTSEGALSEQYF | TGCGCCAGCCACACCTCGGAGGGGGCCCTGTCCGAGCAGTACTTC
NA | few | 14 | TRBJ2-3 | TRBV9 | CASSVRGLADTQYF | TGTGCCAGCAGCGTTAGAGGGTTGGCAGATACGCAGTATTTT
NA | many | 15 | TRBJ2-7 | TRBV7-9 | CASSLPGGMGYEQYF | TGTGCCAGCAGTCTCCCCGGCGGGATGGGTTACGAGCAGTACTTC
NA | few | 16 | TRBJ1-1 | TRBV9 | CASSPGRGEADTEAFF | TGTGCCAGCAGCCCCGGCCGGGGGGAGGCGGACACTGAAGCTTTCTTT
TRBD2 | NA | 14 | TRBJ2-5 | TRBV5-1 | CASSLGLASETQYF | TGCGCCAGCAGCTTGGGACTAGCCTCGGAGACCCAGTACTTC
TRBD1 | NA | 15 | TRBJ2-2 | TRBV3-1 | CASSRDRGRTGELFF | TGTGCCAGCTCCCGGGACAGGGGGAGGACCGGGGAGCTGTTTTTT
NA | few | 17 | TRBJ1-1 | TRBV4-3 | CASSQDRRGAANTEAFF | TGCGCCAGCAGCCAAGATCGGAGGGGCGCGGCGAACACTGAAGCTTTCTTT
NA | NA | 16 | TRBJ2-2 | TRBV12-3/TRBV12-4 | CASSWSRGAGTGELFF | TGTGCCAGCAGTTGGTCGAGGGGCGCTGGCACCGGGGAGCTGTTTTTT
NA | NA | 14 | TRBJ1-4 | TRBV7-9 | CASSRTETNEKLFF | TGTGCCAGCAGCCGGACCGAAACTAATGAAAAACTGTTTTTT
NA | many | 12 | TRBJ2-1 | TRBV7-2 | CASSSPYNEQFF | TGTGCCAGCAGCTCCCCCTACAATGAGCAGTTCTTC
TRBD1 | NA | 13 | TRBJ2-5 | TRBV20-1 | CSAKTGGAETQYF | TGCAGTGCTAAGACAGGGGGCGCGGAGACCCAGTACTTC
NA | NA | 14 | TRBJ1-1 | TRBV25-1 | CASSVGRGNTEAFF | TGTGCCAGCAGTGTCGGACGGGGGAACACTGAAGCTTTCTTT
NA | NA | 14 | TRBJ1-2 | TRBV6-5 | CASGLSGLGGGYTF | TGTGCCAGCGGGTTATCAGGGCTGGGAGGTGGCTACACCTTC
NA | NA | 15 | TRBJ2-7 | TRBV7-6 | CASSLVGSPNYEQYF | TGTGCCAGCAGCTTAGTGGGCAGCCCCAACTACGAGCAGTACTTC
NA | few | 13 | TRBJ2-2 | TRBV27 | CASSFGGGRELFF | TGTGCCAGCAGTTTCGGCGGGGGCAGGGAGCTGTTTTTT